Listed below are T cell receptor beta chains from one sample, sequenced in a study of blood T cell repertoires in COVID-19. Profiled with immunoSEQ multiplex PCR; TCRdb holds only in-frame clones, not every one. The sample records around 260,000 clones, about 88% being singletons. The sequenced sample consisted of peripheral blood. The receptors were gathered from a man aged 18 to 35 with active or convalescent COVID-19. The CDR3 runs from the conserved cysteine through the conserved F or W. D genes are given only for firm matches. Some rows mark clone size as missing; the rest say once, few, many or name a class of expanded clone.

NA | TRBJ1-1 | TRBV6-1 | NA | TGTGCCAGCACCAATCCGGGGGATAACACTGAAGCTTTCTTT | CASTNPGDNTEAFF
TRBD1 | TRBJ2-3 | TRBV10-1 | NA | TGCGCCAGCAGCGCGAGACAGGGTACAGATACGCAGTATTTT | CASSARQGTDTQYF
TRBD1 | TRBJ2-7 | TRBV6-2/TRBV6-3 | few | TGTGCCAGCAGCCCAGGGGGCCGGGTCTACGAGCAGTACTTC | CASSPGGRVYEQYF
NA | TRBJ2-7 | TRBV11-2 | few | TGTGCCAGCAGCGCTTCGGGGTACGAGCAGTACTTC | CASSASGYEQYF
NA | TRBJ2-7 | TRBV19 | NA | TGTGCCAGTAACCAGGGGCCGGGTATGTACGAGCAGTACTTC | CASNQGPGMYEQYF
NA | TRBJ2-2 | TRBV5-1 | NA | TGCGCCAGCAGCGGGAGCACCGGGGAGCTGTTTTTT | CASSGSTGELFF
NA | TRBJ1-6 | TRBV2 | NA | TGTGCCAGCATACTCCAGGTCGGGGGTTCACCCCTCCACTTT | CASILQVGGSPLHF
NA | TRBJ1-6 | TRBV5-1 | NA | TGCGCCAGCAGCTTGGGGGCGCAAAGTTCACCCCTCCACTTT | CASSLGAQSSPLHF
NA | TRBJ2-7 | TRBV5-1 | NA | TGCGCCAGCAACCAGGGTCTTTCAGACGAGCAGTACTTC | CASNQGLSDEQYF
TRBD1 | TRBJ1-6 | TRBV2 | NA | TGTGCCAGCAGTGAAGGGGTGCAGACAGGGATCTCACCCCTCCACTTT | CASSEGVQTGISPLHF
NA | TRBJ2-5 | TRBV5-6 | NA | TGTGCCAGCAGCTTAACGCGGGAACAAGAGACCCAGTACTTC | CASSLTREQETQYF
TRBD1 | TRBJ1-2 | TRBV30 | NA | TGTGCCGGGATGAAAGACAGGGCCTATGGCTACACCTTC | CAGMKDRAYGYTF
NA | TRBJ2-7 | TRBV19 | NA | TGTGCCAGTAGTATAGATGGGACTCATCCCTCCTACGAGCAGTACTTC | CASSIDGTHPSYEQYF
TRBD1 | TRBJ2-1 | TRBV28 | NA | TGTGCCAGCAGTTCGATGACAGGGGCCTACAATGAGCAGTTCTTC | CASSSMTGAYNEQFF
TRBD1 | TRBJ1-3 | TRBV19 | NA | TGTGCTTGTACCGGGACAGAAGTCTCTGGAAACACCATATATTTT | CACTGTEVSGNTIYF
NA | TRBJ1-6 | TRBV12-3/TRBV12-4 | NA | TGTGCCAGCAGTTTTGCTAGTTCACCCCTCCACTTT | CASSFASSPLHF
NA | TRBJ1-1 | TRBV7-8 | NA | TGTGCCAGCAGCTTAACCTCGAGGACTGAAGCTTTCTTT | CASSLTSRTEAFF
TRBD2 | TRBJ2-1 | TRBV9 | NA | TGTGCCAGCAGCGTAGAAGGACTAGCGGGAGGCGCGGCCAATGAGCAGTTCTTC | CASSVEGLAGGAANEQFF
NA | TRBJ2-7 | TRBV5-6 | NA | TGTGCCAGCAGGGAAGCCGGGACAACTGAGGGCTACGAGCAGTACTTC | CASREAGTTEGYEQYF
NA | TRBJ2-7 | TRBV7-3 | NA | TGTGCCAGCAGCACCGGGAGCGGTGGCTCCTACGAGCAGTACTTC | CASSTGSGGSYEQYF
TRBD1 | TRBJ1-2 | TRBV7-9 | NA | TGTGCCAGCAGTGGGACAGGGGAAGTTGTTCATGGCTACACCTTC | CASSGTGEVVHGYTF
TRBD2 | TRBJ2-7 | TRBV10-3 | NA | TGTGCCACCACTAGCGGTCCCGTTTACGAGCAGTACTTC | CATTSGPVYEQYF
NA | TRBJ1-1 | TRBV7-9 | NA | TGTGCCAGCAGCTTAGATTCAGGCACTGAAGCTTTCTTT | CASSLDSGTEAFF
NA | TRBJ2-7 | TRBV9 | NA | TGTGCCAGCAGCGTATCCGGGAGTGGCGAGCAGTACTTC | CASSVSGSGEQYF
NA | TRBJ1-1 | TRBV5-1 | NA | TGCGCCAGCAGCTTGGCCCTCGGGAGCACTGAAGCTTTCTTT | CASSLALGSTEAFF
NA | TRBJ2-3 | TRBV6-5 | NA | TGTGCCAGCAGTACCCAAACAGTCACAGATACGCAGTATTTT | CASSTQTVTDTQYF
NA | TRBJ1-4 | TRBV11-2 | few | TGTGCCAGCAGCTCTTTACAGGACGTAAAACTGTTTTTT | CASSSLQDVKLFF
NA | TRBJ2-7 | TRBV14 | NA | TGTGCCAGCAGCCAGCCTGGACAAGGGGCCTACGAGCAGTACTTC | CASSQPGQGAYEQYF
NA | TRBJ1-1 | TRBV7-9 | NA | TGTGCCAGCAGCGGACGGGAGAACACTGAAGCTTTCTTT | CASSGRENTEAFF
TRBD1 | TRBJ2-3 | TRBV19 | NA | TGTGCCAGTAGCGCCGGGACAGGGGGCGCGGATACGCAGTATTTT | CASSAGTGGADTQYF
TRBD2 | TRBJ2-7 | TRBV2 | NA | TGTGCCAGAGAAGCGGGAGGGCCTGGGGAGCAGTACTTC | CAREAGGPGEQYF